This TCR beta chain was sequenced in a study of T cell changes during pregnancy in multiple sclerosis. Germline lookup yields CDR1 SNHLY and CDR2 FYNNEI. The length of the CDR3 is 13 residues. The V and J ends lost 4 bases and 3 bases respectively, with 9 bases between them. Here immunoSEQ multiplex PCR was the method, and the copy in TCRdb shows in-frame clones only, minus some. Of around 50,000 clones detected, roughly 91% appear once; the ten largest clones hold about 0.61%. The genes are TRBV2 and TRBJ2-5; D is uncertain. The clonotype was recovered from a female donor in good health, enrolled as a control in a pregnancy study. The source was CD4+ T cells from peripheral blood mononuclear cells, collected after pregnancy. CDR3 DNA: TGTGCCAGCAGTGTAGAATTCAAAGAGACCCAGTACTTC. It codes for CASSVEFKETQYF.